This record looks at one T cell receptor beta chain sequence and its context. Its antigen is unknown. This entry belongs to a study of OX40 agonist ivuxolimab in advanced cancers. General study points: Expanded peripheral T cells had an undetermined antigen specificity. Expanded clones tended on average to be more numerous among CD8+ T cells than CD4+.

Repertoires were generated with immunoSEQ multiplex PCR, while TCRdb's copy carries only in-frame clones and drops some. The sample lists over 90,000 clones, 90% occurring once. Deletions cut 8 bases from V and 0 bases from J, with 18 bases between. This CDR3 comprises 16 residues. Germline V gene sequence: CDR1 SNHLY, CDR2 FYNNEI. The TCR originated in an adult with an advanced solid tumor such as melanoma, head and neck, liver or kidney cancer. This rearrangement joins TRBV2 to TRBJ2-3; D may be TRBD2 (6 bases). Material: CD4+ or CD8+ T cells sorted from blood, obtained in a trial of the OX40 agonist ivuxolimab. The CDR3 loop is CASEGTYPGSTDTQYF. The CDR3 region has the DNA TGTGCCAGCGAAGGGACTTACCCCGGTAGCACAGATACGCAGTATTTT. The full variable domain, rest sourced from reference TRBV2 and TRBJ2-3, is EPEVTQTPSHQVTQMGQEVILRCVPISNHLYFYWYRQILGQKVEFLVSFYNNEISEKSEIFDDQFSVERPDGSNFTLKIRSTKLEDSAMYFCASEGTYPGSTDTQYFGPGTRLTVL.